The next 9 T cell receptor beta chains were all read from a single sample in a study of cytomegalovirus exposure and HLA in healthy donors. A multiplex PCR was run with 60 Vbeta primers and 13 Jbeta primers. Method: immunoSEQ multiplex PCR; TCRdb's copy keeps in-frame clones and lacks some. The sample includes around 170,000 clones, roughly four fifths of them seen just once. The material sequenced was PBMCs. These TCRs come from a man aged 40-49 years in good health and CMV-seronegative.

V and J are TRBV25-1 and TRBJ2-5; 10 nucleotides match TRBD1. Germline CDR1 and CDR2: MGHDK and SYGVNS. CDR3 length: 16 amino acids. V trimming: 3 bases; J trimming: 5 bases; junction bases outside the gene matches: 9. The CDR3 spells CASSDLPGQGQETQYF. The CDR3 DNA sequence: TGTGCCAGCAGTGACCTACCGGGACAGGGGCAGGAGACCCAGTACTTC.

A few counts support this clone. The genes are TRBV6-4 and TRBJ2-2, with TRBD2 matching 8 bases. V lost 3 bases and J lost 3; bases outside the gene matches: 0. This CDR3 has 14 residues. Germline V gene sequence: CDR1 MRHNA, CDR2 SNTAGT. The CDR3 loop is CASSEAGDTGELFF. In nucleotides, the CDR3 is TGTGCCAGCAGTGAAGCGGGAGACACCGGGGAGCTGTTTTTT.

The CDR3 is CASTPTPGLESGEQYV. In nucleotides, the CDR3 is TGTGCCAGCACTCCCACCCCGGGACTAGAATCCGGCGAGCAGTACGTC. V is TRBV6-6 and J is TRBJ2-7; 8 bases map to TRBD2. V was clipped by 7 bases and J by 6 bases; unmatched bases: 17. The CDR3 has 16 residues. CDR1 and CDR2 from the germline V gene are MNHNY and SVGAGI (reference sequence).

This CDR3 is CASSSDSNTEAFF. CDR3 coding DNA: TGTGCCAGCAGCTCGGACTCAAACACTGAAGCTTTCTTT. The V call is TRBV7-3, the J call TRBJ1-1, with D unresolved. The ends were cut back, 4 bases at V and 2 bases at J, with 8 bases in the middle. Per germline, CDR1 SGHTA and CDR2 FQGTGA. The CDR3 covers 13 residues.

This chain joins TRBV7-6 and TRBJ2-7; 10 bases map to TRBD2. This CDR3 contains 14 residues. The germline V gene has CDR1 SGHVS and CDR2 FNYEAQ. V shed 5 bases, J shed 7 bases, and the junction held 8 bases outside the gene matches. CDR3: CASSISGRAKEQYF. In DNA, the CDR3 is TGTGCCAGCAGCATCAGCGGGAGGGCCAAAGAGCAGTACTTC.

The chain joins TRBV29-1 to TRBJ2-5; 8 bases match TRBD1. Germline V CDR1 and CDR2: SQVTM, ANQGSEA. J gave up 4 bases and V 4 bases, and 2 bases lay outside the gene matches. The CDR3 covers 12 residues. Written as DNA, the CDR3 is TGCAGCGTTGGTGGGACAGGAGAGACCCAGTACTTC. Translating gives CSVGGTGETQYF.

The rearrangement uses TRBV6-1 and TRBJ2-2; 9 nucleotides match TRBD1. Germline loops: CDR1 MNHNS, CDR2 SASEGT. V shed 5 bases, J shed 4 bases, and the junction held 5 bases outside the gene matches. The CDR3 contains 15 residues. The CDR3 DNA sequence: TGTGCCAGCAGTCGGACAGGGGTCGGCACCGGGGAGCTGTTTTTT. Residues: CASSRTGVGTGELFF.

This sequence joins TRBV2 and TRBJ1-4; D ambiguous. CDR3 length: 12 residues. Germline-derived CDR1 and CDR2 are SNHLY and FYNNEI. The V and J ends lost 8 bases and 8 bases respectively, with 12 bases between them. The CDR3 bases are TGTGCCAGCGCTTCGCGGGGAGAAAAACTGTTTTTT. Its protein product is CASASRGEKLFF.

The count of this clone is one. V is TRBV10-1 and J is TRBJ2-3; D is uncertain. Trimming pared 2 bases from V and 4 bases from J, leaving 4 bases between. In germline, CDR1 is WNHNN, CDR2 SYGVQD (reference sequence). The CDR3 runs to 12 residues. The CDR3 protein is CASSEGPDTQYF. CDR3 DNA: TGCGCCAGCAGTGAGGGCCCAGATACGCAGTATTTT.